A selection of T cell receptor beta chains follows, all from one sample in a study of T cell changes during pregnancy in multiple sclerosis. Sequenced by immunoSEQ multiplex PCR; TCRdb stores in-frame clones only, minus some. This table has around 60,000 clones, 85% to 95% appearing once. Sequenced material: CD8+ T cells from peripheral blood mononuclear cells, taken in the third trimester of pregnancy. The origin of the receptors is a female donor with multiple sclerosis, enrolled in a pregnancy study. The CDR3 runs from the conserved cysteine through the conserved F or W. Each record gives: CDR3 DNA, CDR3 protein, clone size, V gene, J gene, D gene. A D gene is named only where the DNA matches it firmly. Some rows mark clone size as missing; the rest say once, few, many or name a class of expanded clone.

cdr3_nt: TGTGCCAGCAGCTCCCTCTGGGGGGGGCAAGATGAAAAACTGTTTTTT
cdr3_aa: CASSSLWGGQDEKLFF
clone_size: NA
v_call: TRBV7-9
j_call: TRBJ1-4
d_call: NA

cdr3_nt: TGTGCCAGCAGTCCTCTCAGGGCTAGCGGGAACGAGCAGTACTTC
cdr3_aa: CASSPLRASGNEQYF
clone_size: NA
v_call: TRBV27
j_call: TRBJ2-7
d_call: TRBD2

cdr3_nt: TGTGCCAGCTCACCACCGACGGGACAGGGGTGCTACCAATGCTCCTACGAGCAGTACTTC
cdr3_aa: CASSPPTGQGCYQCSYEQYF
clone_size: NA
v_call: TRBV18
j_call: TRBJ2-7
d_call: TRBD1

cdr3_nt: TGCAGCGTTGGGTCGGCCAGGGGAAACACTGAAGCTTTCTTT
cdr3_aa: CSVGSARGNTEAFF
clone_size: NA
v_call: TRBV29-1
j_call: TRBJ1-1
d_call: NA

cdr3_nt: TGTGCCAGCAGCCCCGAACTAGCGGCCTTACACCATGAGCAGTTCTTC
cdr3_aa: CASSPELAALHHEQFF
clone_size: NA
v_call: TRBV9
j_call: TRBJ2-1
d_call: TRBD2

cdr3_nt: TGTGCCAGCAGTTACGCAGGGTTTGCCACCGGGGAGCTGTTTTTT
cdr3_aa: CASSYAGFATGELFF
clone_size: NA
v_call: TRBV6-5
j_call: TRBJ2-2
d_call: NA

cdr3_nt: TGTGCCACCAGGAGTAGCGGGAGGACCTACGAGCAGTACTTC
cdr3_aa: CATRSSGRTYEQYF
clone_size: NA
v_call: TRBV15
j_call: TRBJ2-7
d_call: TRBD2

cdr3_nt: TGTGCCAGCAGCCAGGCCCAGGGGGGCCTTCCGGTCAATGAGCAGTTCTTC
cdr3_aa: CASSQAQGGLPVNEQFF
clone_size: NA
v_call: TRBV11-2
j_call: TRBJ2-1
d_call: NA

cdr3_nt: TGTGCCAGCAGTGACGGGACTAGCGGGCTGGACTCCTACAATGAGCAGTTCTTC
cdr3_aa: CASSDGTSGLDSYNEQFF
clone_size: NA
v_call: TRBV6-4
j_call: TRBJ2-1
d_call: TRBD2

cdr3_nt: TGTGCCAGCAGTGTACTCCGACTAGCGGGAGGACCTACAGGGGTCTTC
cdr3_aa: CASSVLRLAGGPTGVF
clone_size: NA
v_call: TRBV28
j_call: TRBJ2-1
d_call: TRBD2

cdr3_nt: TGTGCCAGCAGTTTAGTTGGCGGAATCGCAGATACGCAGTATTTT
cdr3_aa: CASSLVGGIADTQYF
clone_size: NA
v_call: TRBV27
j_call: TRBJ2-3
d_call: NA

cdr3_nt: TGCGCCAGCAGCTTGGGAGGAGGGTCCTACGAGCAGTACTTC
cdr3_aa: CASSLGGGSYEQYF
clone_size: NA
v_call: TRBV5-1
j_call: TRBJ2-7
d_call: NA

cdr3_nt: TGTGCCACCAGCACAGGGCCCTACGAGCAGTACTTC
cdr3_aa: CATSTGPYEQYF
clone_size: NA
v_call: TRBV15
j_call: TRBJ2-7
d_call: NA

cdr3_nt: TGTGCCAGCAGCGCCCTAGCGGGAGCGATCACAGATACGCAGTATTTT
cdr3_aa: CASSALAGAITDTQYF
clone_size: NA
v_call: TRBV9
j_call: TRBJ2-3
d_call: TRBD2

cdr3_nt: TGCGCCAGCAGCCAAGATAAAGGACTAGCGGGGTCCACCGGGGAGCTGTTTTTT
cdr3_aa: CASSQDKGLAGSTGELFF
clone_size: NA
v_call: TRBV4-1
j_call: TRBJ2-2
d_call: TRBD2

cdr3_nt: TGTGCCAGCAGCTCCCTAGCGGGAGGGTACGGCGAGCAGTACTTC
cdr3_aa: CASSSLAGGYGEQYF
clone_size: once
v_call: TRBV7-6
j_call: TRBJ2-7
d_call: TRBD2

cdr3_nt: TGTGCCAGCAGCCCCTCTCGCGGGAGGGCCTACGAGCAGTACTTC
cdr3_aa: CASSPSRGRAYEQYF
clone_size: NA
v_call: TRBV13
j_call: TRBJ2-7
d_call: TRBD2

cdr3_nt: TGTGCCAGCAGTGACTTAAGCGACCAAGAGACCCAGTACTTC
cdr3_aa: CASSDLSDQETQYF
clone_size: NA
v_call: TRBV25-1
j_call: TRBJ2-5
d_call: NA

cdr3_nt: TGTGAGTGTCAGGGCTTGACTGAAGCTTTCTTT
cdr3_aa: CECQGLTEAFF
clone_size: NA
v_call: TRBV18
j_call: TRBJ1-1
d_call: NA

cdr3_nt: TGTGCCAGCAGTTTTACAGGGGGCAGTAATCAGCCCCAGCATTTT
cdr3_aa: CASSFTGGSNQPQHF
clone_size: NA
v_call: TRBV6-5
j_call: TRBJ1-5
d_call: TRBD1

cdr3_nt: TGCGCCAGCAGAACCGAGCGGGAGGGCCTACGAAATGAGCAGTTCTTC
cdr3_aa: CASRTEREGLRNEQFF
clone_size: NA
v_call: TRBV10-2
j_call: TRBJ2-1
d_call: TRBD2

cdr3_nt: TGTGCCAGCTCACCAAATTCGGTGGGACTAGCCATCCGAGAAGAGACCCAGTACTTC
cdr3_aa: CASSPNSVGLAIREETQYF
clone_size: once
v_call: TRBV18
j_call: TRBJ2-5
d_call: TRBD2